This T cell receptor beta chain was captured in a study of cytomegalovirus exposure and HLA in healthy donors. Study findings and constraints: In a later analysis, HLA-C alleles had the fewest associated TCRs, DRB1 alleles the most. The study carried out a later analysis of TCR beta sequences. It associated approximately 16,000 of them with specific HLA alleles at a false discovery rate of 0.05.

PCR employed 60 Vbeta and 13 Jbeta primers. TCRdb's table, derived via immunoSEQ multiplex PCR, lists solely in-frame clones and lacks some. This table holds fewer than 150,000 clones, roughly 82% found once. On this clone: Its antigen remains unidentified.

Source material: PBMCs. The sequence was collected from a human donor in good health.

The CDR3 bases are TGTGCCAGCAGCCCCCAATTGGGGGGGAGCTCCTACGAGCAGTACTTC. Protein: CASSPQLGGSSYEQYF. The chain has TRBV9 and TRBJ2-7; 7 positions agree with TRBD2. Per germline, CDR1 SGDLS and CDR2 YYNGEE. The V and J ends lost 4 bases and 0 bases, in that order; junction bases with no gene match: 10. The CDR3 extends over 16 amino acids. The whole variable domain, filled in from reference TRBV9 and TRBJ2-7, reads DSGVTQTPKHLITATGQRVTLRCSPRSGDLSVYWYQQSLDQGLQFLIQYYNGEERAKGNILERFSAQQFPDLHSELNLSSLELGDSALYFCASSPQLGGSSYEQYFGPGTRLTVT.